The clone carrying this TCR beta chain occurred once. Only in-frame clones appear in the TCRdb table, and some are missing; sequencing was by immunoSEQ multiplex PCR. Of under 55,000 clones listed, around 94% are singletons. Losses at the gene ends were 3 bases for V and 10 bases for J; bases not matched to a gene: 9. CDR3 size: 15 residues. CDR1 is MDHEN and CDR2 is SYDVKM in the germline V gene. The source of the sample is a study of T cell changes during pregnancy in multiple sclerosis. The TCR originated in a female donor with multiple sclerosis, enrolled in a pregnancy study. Sample: CD4+ T cells from peripheral blood mononuclear cells, taken in the third trimester of pregnancy. The chain has TRBV28 and TRBJ1-6, with 7 positions matching TRBD1. The CDR3 region has the DNA TGTGCCAGCAGTTTTTCATACAGGGGAACCTCACCCCTCCACTTT. Translated: CASSFSYRGTSPLHF.